This T cell receptor (beta chain) was found in a study of T cell clonality in common variable immunodeficiency. Regarding the study as a whole: Common variable immunodeficiency TCR beta sequences reportedly had fewer deletions and N-nucleotide insertions.

CDR1 SGHTA and CDR2 FQGNSA come from the germline V gene. CDR3 length equals 15 residues. Trimming shortened V by 2 bases and J by 6 bases, and 14 bases separated the two germline ends. This clone was recorded many times. Its specificity is unknown. The CDR3 end lies 3 residues beyond the end of the read and is filled in from the germline J gene. Produced via immunoSEQ multiplex PCR; TCRdb's table is partial and in-frame only. This sample has approximately 20,000 clones and no singletons, with around 2.5% in the ten largest. This sequence joins TRBV7-2 and TRBJ1-5; weak D call: TRBD1 (5 bases). The sequence was collected from a human donor with common variable immunodeficiency. Sequences were obtained from peripheral blood mononuclear cells. The sequenced CDR3 bases are TGTGCCAGCAGCTTATATAATAGGGGCATTCAGCCC. It translates to CASSLYNRGIQP. The complete CDR3 protein is CASSLYNRGIQPQHF.